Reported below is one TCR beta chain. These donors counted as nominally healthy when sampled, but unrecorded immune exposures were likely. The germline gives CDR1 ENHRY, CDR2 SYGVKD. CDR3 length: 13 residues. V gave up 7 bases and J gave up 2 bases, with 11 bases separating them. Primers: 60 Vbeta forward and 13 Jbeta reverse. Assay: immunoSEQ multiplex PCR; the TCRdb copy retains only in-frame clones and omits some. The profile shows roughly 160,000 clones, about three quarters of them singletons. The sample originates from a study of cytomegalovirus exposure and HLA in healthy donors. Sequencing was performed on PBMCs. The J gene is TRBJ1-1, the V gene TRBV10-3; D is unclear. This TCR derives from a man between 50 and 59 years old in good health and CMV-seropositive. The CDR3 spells CAINREYNTEAFF. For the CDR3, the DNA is TGTGCCATCAATCGGGAGTACAACACTGAAGCTTTCTTT.